This TCR beta chain derives from a study of T-cell memory formation after mild COVID-19. Whole-study findings and limits: Later expanders leaned toward CD4+, whereas clones contracting from day 15 to 85 were balanced CD4/CD8.

TCRdb passed the 5' RACE reads through MiXCR, listing each CDR3 protein once. The sample holds roughly 580,000 distinct CDR3 sequences, 18% seen once. As for this clonotype: The antigen is not known.

The CDR3 covers 17 residues. Per germline, CDR1 SGHTA and CDR2 FQGTGA. V was clipped by 5 bases and J by 1 base, with 18 bases between them. Sequencing input: PBMCs or a T cell subset sorted from them (not recorded which). The chain links TRBV7-3 to TRBJ2-1, with D possibly matching TRBD1 (5 bases). This receptor was obtained from an adult woman who had mild COVID-19 (a few samples of this study predate the infection). Cell type and time point are not known. The CDR3 DNA sequence: TGTGCCAGCAGCCCCAGGGTTTCCAGCAATTCCTACAATGAGCAGTTCTTC. Translating gives CASSPRVSSNSYNEQFF.